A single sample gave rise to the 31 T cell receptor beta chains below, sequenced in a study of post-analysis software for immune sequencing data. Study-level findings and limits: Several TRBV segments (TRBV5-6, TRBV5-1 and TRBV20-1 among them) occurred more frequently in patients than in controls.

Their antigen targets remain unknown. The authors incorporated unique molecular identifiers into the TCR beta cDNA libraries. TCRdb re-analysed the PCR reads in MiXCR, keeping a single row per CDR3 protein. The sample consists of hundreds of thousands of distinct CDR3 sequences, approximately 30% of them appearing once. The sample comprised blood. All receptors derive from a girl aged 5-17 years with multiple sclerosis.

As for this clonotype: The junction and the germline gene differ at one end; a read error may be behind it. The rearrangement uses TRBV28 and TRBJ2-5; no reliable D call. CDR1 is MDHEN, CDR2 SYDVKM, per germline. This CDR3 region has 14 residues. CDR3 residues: CASSLKGPQETRYF. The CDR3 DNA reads TGTGCCAGCAGTTTAAAAGGACCACAAGAGACCCGGTACTTC.

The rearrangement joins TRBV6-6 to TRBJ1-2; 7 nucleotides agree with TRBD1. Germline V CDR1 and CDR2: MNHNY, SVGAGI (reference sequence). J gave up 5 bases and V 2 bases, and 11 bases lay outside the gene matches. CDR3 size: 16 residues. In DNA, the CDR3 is TGTGCCAGCAGTTACGCACCCGACAGGGAACAATATGGCTACACCTTC. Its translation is CASSYAPDREQYGYTF.

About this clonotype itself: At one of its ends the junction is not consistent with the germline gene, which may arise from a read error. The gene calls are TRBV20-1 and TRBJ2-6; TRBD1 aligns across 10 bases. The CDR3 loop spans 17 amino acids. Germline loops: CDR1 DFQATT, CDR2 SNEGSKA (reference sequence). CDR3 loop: CSARADRGRLGANVPTF. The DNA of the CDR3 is TGCAGTGCTAGAGCCGACAGGGGGCGGCTTGGGGCCAACGTCCCGACTTTC.

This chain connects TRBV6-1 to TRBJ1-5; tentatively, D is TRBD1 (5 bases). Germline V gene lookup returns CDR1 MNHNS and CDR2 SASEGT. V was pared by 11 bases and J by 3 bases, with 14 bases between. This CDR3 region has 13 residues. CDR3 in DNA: TGTGCCTCAAGGGGAGGGTTCAATCAGCCCCAGCATTTT. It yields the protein CASRGGFNQPQHF.

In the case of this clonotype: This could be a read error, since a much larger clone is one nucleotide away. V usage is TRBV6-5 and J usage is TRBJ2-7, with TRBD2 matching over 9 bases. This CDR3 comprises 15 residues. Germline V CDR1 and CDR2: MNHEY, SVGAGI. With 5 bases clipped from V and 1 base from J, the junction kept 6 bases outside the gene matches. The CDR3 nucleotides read TGTGCCAGCAGTAAACGAGCGGGAGGTTCCTACGAGCAGTACTTC. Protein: CASSKRAGGSYEQYF.

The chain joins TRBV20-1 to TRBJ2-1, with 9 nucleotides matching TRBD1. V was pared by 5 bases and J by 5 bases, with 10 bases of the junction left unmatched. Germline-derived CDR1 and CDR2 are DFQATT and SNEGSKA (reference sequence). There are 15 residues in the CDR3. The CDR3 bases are TGCAGTGCTGATACCGGGACAGGGCCACACAATGAGCAGTTCTTC. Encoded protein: CSADTGTGPHNEQFF.

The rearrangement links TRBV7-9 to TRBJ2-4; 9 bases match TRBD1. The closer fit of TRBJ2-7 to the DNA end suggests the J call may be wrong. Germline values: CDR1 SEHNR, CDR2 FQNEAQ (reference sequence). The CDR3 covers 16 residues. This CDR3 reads CASSPPLGTGSYEQYF. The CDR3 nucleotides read TGTGCCAGCAGTCCCCCCTTGGGGACAGGGAGTTACGAGCAGTACTTC.

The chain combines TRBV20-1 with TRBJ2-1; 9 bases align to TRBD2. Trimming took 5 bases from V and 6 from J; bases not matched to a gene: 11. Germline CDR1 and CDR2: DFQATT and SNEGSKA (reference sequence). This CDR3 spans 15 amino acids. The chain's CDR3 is CSAGTGTSSSNEQFF. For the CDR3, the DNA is TGCAGTGCTGGGACCGGGACTAGCAGTTCCAATGAGCAGTTCTTC.

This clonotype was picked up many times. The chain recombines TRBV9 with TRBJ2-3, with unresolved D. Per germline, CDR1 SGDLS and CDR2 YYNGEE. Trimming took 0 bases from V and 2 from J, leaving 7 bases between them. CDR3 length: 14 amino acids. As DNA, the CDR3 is TGTGCCAGCAGCGTAGACGGGTCCACAGATACGCAGTATTTT. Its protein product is CASSVDGSTDTQYF.

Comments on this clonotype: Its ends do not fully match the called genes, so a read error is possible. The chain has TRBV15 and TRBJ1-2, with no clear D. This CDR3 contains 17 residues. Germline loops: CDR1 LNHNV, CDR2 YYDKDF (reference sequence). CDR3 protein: CAASRDRAQLGVHGYTF. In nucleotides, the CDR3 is TGTGCCGCCAGCAGAGATCGCGCCCAGCTCGGGGTGCATGGCTACACCTTC.

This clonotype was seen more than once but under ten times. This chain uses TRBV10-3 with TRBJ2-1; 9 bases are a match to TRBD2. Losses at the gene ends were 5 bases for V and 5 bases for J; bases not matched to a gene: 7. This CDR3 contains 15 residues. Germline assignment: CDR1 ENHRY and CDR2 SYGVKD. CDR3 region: CAISQSGGTDNEQFF. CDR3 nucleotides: TGTGCCATCAGTCAGAGCGGGGGGACGGACAATGAGCAGTTCTTC.

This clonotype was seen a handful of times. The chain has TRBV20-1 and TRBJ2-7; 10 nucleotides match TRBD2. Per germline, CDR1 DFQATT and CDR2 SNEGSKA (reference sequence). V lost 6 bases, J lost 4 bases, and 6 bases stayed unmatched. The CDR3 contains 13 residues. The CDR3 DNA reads TGCAGTGCGGAGCGGGAGGGCCTGTACGAGCAGTACTTC. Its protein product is CSAEREGLYEQYF.

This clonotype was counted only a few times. The CDR3 protein is CASSLVGLAGGPTDTQYF. The CDR3 nucleotides are TGTGCCAGCAGCTTAGTGGGACTAGCGGGAGGGCCCACAGATACGCAGTATTTT. The J gene is TRBJ2-3, the V gene TRBV7-9; TRBD2 agrees at 16 bases. The CDR3 contains 18 residues. V shed 1 base, J shed 2 bases, and the junction held 3 bases outside the gene matches. The V gene's germline CDR1 is SEHNR and CDR2 FQNEAQ (reference sequence). The variable domain in full, completed from reference TRBV7-9 and TRBJ2-3, reads DTGVSQNPRHKITKRGQNVTFRCDPISEHNRLYWYRQTLGQGPEFLTYFQNEAQLEKSRLLSDRFSAERPKGSFSTLEIQRTEQGDSAMYLCASSLVGLAGGPTDTQYFGPGTRLTVL.

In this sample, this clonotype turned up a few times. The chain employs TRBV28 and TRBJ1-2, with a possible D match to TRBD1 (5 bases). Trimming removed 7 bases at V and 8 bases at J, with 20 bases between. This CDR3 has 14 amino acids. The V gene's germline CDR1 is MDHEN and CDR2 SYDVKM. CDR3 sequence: CASNLGAGPGGYTF. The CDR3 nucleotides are TGTGCCAGCAACCTTGGGGCAGGCCCGGGGGGCTACACCTTC.

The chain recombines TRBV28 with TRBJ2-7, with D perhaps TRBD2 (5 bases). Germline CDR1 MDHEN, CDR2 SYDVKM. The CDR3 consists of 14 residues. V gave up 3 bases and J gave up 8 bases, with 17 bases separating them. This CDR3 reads CASSFGVARIQQYF. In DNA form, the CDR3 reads TGTGCCAGCAGTTTCGGGGTGGCACGCATACAGCAGTACTTC.

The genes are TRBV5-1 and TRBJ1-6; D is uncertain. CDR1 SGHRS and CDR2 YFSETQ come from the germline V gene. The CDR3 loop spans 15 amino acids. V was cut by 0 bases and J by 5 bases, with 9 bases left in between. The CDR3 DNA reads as TGCGCCAGCAGCTTGGAGGGCCTGGATAATTCACCCCTCCACTTT. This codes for CASSLEGLDNSPLHF.

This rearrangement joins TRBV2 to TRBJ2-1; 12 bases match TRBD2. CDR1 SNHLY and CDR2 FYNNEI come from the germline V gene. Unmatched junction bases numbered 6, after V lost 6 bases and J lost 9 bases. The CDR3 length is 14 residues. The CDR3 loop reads CASRRTSGKGEQFF. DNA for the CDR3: TGTGCCAGCAGAAGGACTAGCGGGAAGGGTGAGCAGTTCTTC.

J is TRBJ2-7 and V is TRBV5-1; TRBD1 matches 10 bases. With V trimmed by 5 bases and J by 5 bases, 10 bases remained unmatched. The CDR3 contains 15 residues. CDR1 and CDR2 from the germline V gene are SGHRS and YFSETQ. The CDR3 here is CASRGGGQGVHEQYF. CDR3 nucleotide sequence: TGCGCCAGCAGAGGAGGAGGACAGGGGGTCCACGAGCAGTACTTC.

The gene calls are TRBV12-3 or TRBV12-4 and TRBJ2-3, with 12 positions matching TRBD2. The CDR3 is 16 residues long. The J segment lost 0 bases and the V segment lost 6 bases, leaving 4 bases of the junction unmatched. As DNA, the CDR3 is TGTGCCAGCAGGCGTGGGACTAGCGGGAGCACAGATACGCAGTATTTT. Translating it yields CASRRGTSGSTDTQYF.

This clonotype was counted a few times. The CDR3 DNA follows: TGTGCCAGCAGTTTAGGGACAGGGGTGACTGAGCAGTACTTC. Protein product: CASSLGTGVTEQYF. This chain joins TRBV27 and TRBJ2-5, with 10 bases fitting TRBD1. Germline lookup yields CDR1 MNHEY and CDR2 SMNVEV (reference sequence). The trim removed 2 bases at V and 11 bases at J, leaving 8 bases unmatched. This CDR3 is 14 amino acids long.

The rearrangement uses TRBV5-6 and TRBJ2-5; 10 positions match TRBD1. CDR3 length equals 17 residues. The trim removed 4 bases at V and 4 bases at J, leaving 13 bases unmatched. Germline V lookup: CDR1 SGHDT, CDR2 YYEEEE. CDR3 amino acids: CASSERQGAFWAETQYF. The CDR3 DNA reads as TGTGCCAGCAGCGAAAGACAGGGGGCTTTTTGGGCAGAGACCCAGTACTTC.

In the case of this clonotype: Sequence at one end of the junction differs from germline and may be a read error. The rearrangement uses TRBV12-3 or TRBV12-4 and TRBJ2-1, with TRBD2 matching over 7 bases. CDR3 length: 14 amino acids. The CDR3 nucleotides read TGTGCCAGCAGTGGGCTAGCGGAGTACAATGTGCAGTTCTTC. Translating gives CASSGLAEYNVQFF.

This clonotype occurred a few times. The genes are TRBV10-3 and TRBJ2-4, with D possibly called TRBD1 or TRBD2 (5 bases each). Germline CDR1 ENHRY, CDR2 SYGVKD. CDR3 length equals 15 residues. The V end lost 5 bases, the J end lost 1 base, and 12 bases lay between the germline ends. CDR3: CAISQRGEAKNIQYF. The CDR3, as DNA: TGTGCCATCAGTCAGCGAGGGGAGGCCAAAAACATTCAGTACTTC.

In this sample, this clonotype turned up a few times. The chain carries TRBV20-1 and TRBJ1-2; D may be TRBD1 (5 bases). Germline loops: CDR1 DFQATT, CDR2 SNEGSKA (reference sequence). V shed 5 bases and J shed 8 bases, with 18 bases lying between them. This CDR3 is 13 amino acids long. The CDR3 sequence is CSAPTGGGTGYTF. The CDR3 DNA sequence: TGCAGTGCTCCCACCGGGGGTGGCACCGGCTACACCTTC.

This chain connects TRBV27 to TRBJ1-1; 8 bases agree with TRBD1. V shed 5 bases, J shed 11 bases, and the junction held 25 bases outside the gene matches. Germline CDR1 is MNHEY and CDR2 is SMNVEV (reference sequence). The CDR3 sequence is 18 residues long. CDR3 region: CASSPYGTGYLTSTVAFF. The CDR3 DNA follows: TGTGCCAGCAGTCCGTACGGGACAGGCTATTTGACTTCCACGGTGGCTTTCTTT.

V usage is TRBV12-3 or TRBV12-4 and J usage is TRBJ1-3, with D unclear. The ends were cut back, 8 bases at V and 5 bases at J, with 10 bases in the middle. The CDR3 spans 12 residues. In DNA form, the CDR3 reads TGTGCCAGCCGTTACGAACGAAACACCATATATTTT. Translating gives CASRYERNTIYF.

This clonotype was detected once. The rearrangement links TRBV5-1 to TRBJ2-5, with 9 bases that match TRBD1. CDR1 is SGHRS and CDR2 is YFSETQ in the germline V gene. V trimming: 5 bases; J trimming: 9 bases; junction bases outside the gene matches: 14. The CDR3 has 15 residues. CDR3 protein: CASSSTTGGREAQYF. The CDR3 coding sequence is TGCGCCAGCAGTTCGACCACAGGGGGCCGGGAGGCCCAGTACTTC.

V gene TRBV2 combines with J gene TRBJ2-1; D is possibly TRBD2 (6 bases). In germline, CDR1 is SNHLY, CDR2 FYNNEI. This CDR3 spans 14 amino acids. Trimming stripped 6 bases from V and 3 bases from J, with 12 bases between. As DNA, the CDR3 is TGTGCCAGCAGCGGGGGATACTTCTACAATGAGCAGTTCTTC. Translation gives CASSGGYFYNEQFF. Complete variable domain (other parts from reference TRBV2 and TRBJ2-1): EPEVTQTPSHQVTQMGQEVILRCVPISNHLYFYWYRQILGQKVEFLVSFYNNEISEKSEIFDDQFSVERPDGSNFTLKIRSTKLEDSAMYFCASSGGYFYNEQFFGPGTRLTVL.

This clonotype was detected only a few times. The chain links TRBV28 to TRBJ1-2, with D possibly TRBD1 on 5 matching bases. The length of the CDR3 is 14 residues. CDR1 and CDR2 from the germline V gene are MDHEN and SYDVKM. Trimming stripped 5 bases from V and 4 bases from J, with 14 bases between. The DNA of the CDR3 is TGTGCCAGCAGTGAAAGCAGGGTAGCCTATGGCTACACCTTC. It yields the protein CASSESRVAYGYTF.

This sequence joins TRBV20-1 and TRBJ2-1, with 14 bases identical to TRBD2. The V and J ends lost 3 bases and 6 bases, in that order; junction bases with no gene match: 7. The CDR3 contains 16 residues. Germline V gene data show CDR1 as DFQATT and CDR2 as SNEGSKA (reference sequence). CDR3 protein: CSASWLTSGRVNEQFF. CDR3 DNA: TGCAGTGCTAGCTGGTTGACTAGCGGGAGGGTCAATGAGCAGTTCTTC.

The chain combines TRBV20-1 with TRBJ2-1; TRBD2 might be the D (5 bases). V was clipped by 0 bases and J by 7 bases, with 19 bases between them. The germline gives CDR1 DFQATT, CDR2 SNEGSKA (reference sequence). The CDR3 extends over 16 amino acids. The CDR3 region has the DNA TGCAGTGCTAGAGATCGGAGGACCCCACCGGGGAATGAGCAGTTCTTC. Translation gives CSARDRRTPPGNEQFF.